A selection of T cell receptor beta chains follows, all from one sample in a study of blood T cell repertoires in COVID-19. Measured with immunoSEQ multiplex PCR; TCRdb has only the in-frame clones, and not every one. The table lists under 170,000 clones, roughly 87% of them singletons. The sequenced sample consisted of peripheral blood. Every receptor here comes from a woman in her sixties with active or convalescent COVID-19. Both conserved end residues are part of each CDR3. A D gene is named only where the DNA matches it firmly. Rows may omit the clone size; those that give it use once, few, many or a size class.

j_gene: TRBJ1-2
v_gene: TRBV19
d_gene: TRBD1
abundance: -
CDR3nt: TGTGCCAGCGACCGACAGGGGATTGGCTACACCTTC
CDR3aa: CASDRQGIGYTF

j_gene: TRBJ2-5
v_gene: TRBV7-2
d_gene: -
abundance: -
CDR3nt: TGTGCCAGCAGCTTTGCTCGGCTAGCGAAAGAGACCCAGTACTTC
CDR3aa: CASSFARLAKETQYF

j_gene: TRBJ1-1
v_gene: TRBV7-2
d_gene: -
abundance: -
CDR3nt: TGTGCCAGCAGCTTAGGGGCAAGCCCTATGAACACTGAAGCTTTCTTT
CDR3aa: CASSLGASPMNTEAFF

j_gene: TRBJ1-6
v_gene: TRBV5-4
d_gene: -
abundance: -
CDR3nt: TGTGCCAGCAGCTACTCCGGGTTGGATTCACCCCTCCACTTT
CDR3aa: CASSYSGLDSPLHF

j_gene: TRBJ2-1
v_gene: TRBV11-2
d_gene: TRBD1
abundance: -
CDR3nt: TGTGCCAGCAGCTGGGGGGTAACAGGGGGCGATGAGCAGTTCTTC
CDR3aa: CASSWGVTGGDEQFF

j_gene: TRBJ1-2
v_gene: TRBV5-1
d_gene: -
abundance: -
CDR3nt: TGCGCCAGCAGCTTGAGGCAGGGAGCGGGCTATGGCTACACCTTC
CDR3aa: CASSLRQGAGYGYTF

j_gene: TRBJ1-4
v_gene: TRBV7-9
d_gene: TRBD1
abundance: -
CDR3nt: TGTGCCAGCCGGGGACAGGGTAATGAAAAACTGTTTTTT
CDR3aa: CASRGQGNEKLFF

j_gene: TRBJ1-1
v_gene: TRBV12-3/TRBV12-4
d_gene: -
abundance: -
CDR3nt: TGTGCCAGCAGTTTCCTTGGAGGGCCTGAAGCTTTCTTT
CDR3aa: CASSFLGGPEAFF

j_gene: TRBJ2-2
v_gene: TRBV5-4
d_gene: TRBD1
abundance: few
CDR3nt: TGTGCCAGCAGCCCAGGACAGGGACCCACCGGGGAGCTGTTTTTT
CDR3aa: CASSPGQGPTGELFF

j_gene: TRBJ1-2
v_gene: TRBV3-1/TRBV3-2
d_gene: -
abundance: -
CDR3nt: TGTGCCAGCAGCCAAGATGGGCCAGTCCCATTAGGCTACACCTTC
CDR3aa: CASSQDGPVPLGYTF

j_gene: TRBJ1-2
v_gene: TRBV9
d_gene: -
abundance: once
CDR3nt: TGTGCCAGCAGCCCCCGACAGAGTTCCTATGGCTACACCTTC
CDR3aa: CASSPRQSSYGYTF

j_gene: TRBJ1-2
v_gene: TRBV7-2
d_gene: TRBD1
abundance: -
CDR3nt: TGTGCCAGCGCAAAAGGGGGCGTTTATGGCTACACCTTC
CDR3aa: CASAKGGVYGYTF

j_gene: TRBJ1-3
v_gene: TRBV19
d_gene: -
abundance: -
CDR3nt: TGTGCCAGTAGTATAGACGACAGCCGCTCTGGAAACACCATATATTTT
CDR3aa: CASSIDDSRSGNTIYF

j_gene: TRBJ1-5
v_gene: TRBV7-2
d_gene: -
abundance: -
CDR3nt: TGTGCCAGCAGCTTAGAGGGGTCGGGGCCCCAGCATTTT
CDR3aa: CASSLEGSGPQHF

j_gene: TRBJ1-2
v_gene: TRBV2
d_gene: -
abundance: -
CDR3nt: TGTGCCAGCAGTCTGCAGCGTAAATCTAACTATGGCTACACCTTC
CDR3aa: CASSLQRKSNYGYTF

j_gene: TRBJ1-3
v_gene: TRBV4-1
d_gene: -
abundance: -
CDR3nt: TGCGCCAGCAGCCTCCAAACCCGGTTCCCTGGAAACACCATATATTTT
CDR3aa: CASSLQTRFPGNTIYF

j_gene: TRBJ2-3
v_gene: TRBV2
d_gene: -
abundance: -
CDR3nt: TGTGCCAGCAGTGTCGGGGGGCTAGAGGATACGCAGTATTTT
CDR3aa: CASSVGGLEDTQYF

j_gene: TRBJ1-2
v_gene: TRBV30
d_gene: -
abundance: -
CDR3nt: TGTGCCTGGAGTCCATATCAGGGTTTTTACGGCTACACCTTC
CDR3aa: CAWSPYQGFYGYTF

j_gene: TRBJ2-7
v_gene: TRBV6-5
d_gene: TRBD1
abundance: few
CDR3nt: TGTGCCAGCAGTTACTCGGGGACAGGGGGCTTCTACGAGCAGTACTTC
CDR3aa: CASSYSGTGGFYEQYF

j_gene: TRBJ2-1
v_gene: TRBV2
d_gene: TRBD1
abundance: -
CDR3nt: TGTGCCAGCAGTGAACTAGAGGGGGCGCGGGATGAGCAGTTCTTC
CDR3aa: CASSELEGARDEQFF

j_gene: TRBJ2-7
v_gene: TRBV6-5
d_gene: -
abundance: -
CDR3nt: TGTGCCAACAAACCCGGCAGGTACTCCTACGAGCAGTACTTC
CDR3aa: CANKPGRYSYEQYF

j_gene: TRBJ2-3
v_gene: TRBV4-3
d_gene: TRBD1
abundance: -
CDR3nt: TGCGCCAGCAGCCAAGGTTACAGGGGGCCAGATACGCAGTATTTT
CDR3aa: CASSQGYRGPDTQYF

j_gene: TRBJ2-3
v_gene: TRBV9
d_gene: -
abundance: -
CDR3nt: TGTGCCAGCAGCGTAGAGGCTAGCTTCACAGATACGCAGTATTTT
CDR3aa: CASSVEASFTDTQYF

j_gene: TRBJ2-2
v_gene: TRBV9
d_gene: -
abundance: -
CDR3nt: TGTGCCAGCAGCCCCCGGGGTCACACCGGGGAGCTGTTTTTT
CDR3aa: CASSPRGHTGELFF

j_gene: TRBJ2-4
v_gene: TRBV14
d_gene: TRBD1
abundance: once
CDR3nt: TGTGCCAGCAGCCAGGCCGGACAGGGTAACATTCAGTACTTC
CDR3aa: CASSQAGQGNIQYF

j_gene: TRBJ2-2
v_gene: TRBV7-7
d_gene: TRBD1
abundance: -
CDR3nt: TGTGCTAGCAGACCCGGGACAGGGGACACCGGGGAGCTGTTTTTT
CDR3aa: CASRPGTGDTGELFF

j_gene: TRBJ2-2
v_gene: TRBV12-5
d_gene: -
abundance: -
CDR3nt: TGTGCTAGTGTGTCAGCGAACACCGGGGAGCTGTTTTTT
CDR3aa: CASVSANTGELFF

j_gene: TRBJ1-4
v_gene: TRBV29-1
d_gene: -
abundance: -
CDR3nt: TGCAGCGTTGGGGCAGGACTTAATGAAAAACTGTTTTTT
CDR3aa: CSVGAGLNEKLFF